This TCR beta chain comes out of a study of shared T cell receptors in the human thymus. The protocol was immunoSEQ multiplex PCR, while the TCRdb copy is restricted to in-frame clones and leaves out a portion. This table has about 660,000 clones, 85% to 90% appearing once. V lost 5 bases and J 9 bases, leaving 17 bases between the germline ends. The length of the CDR3 is 13 residues. Germline CDR1 is SGHNT and CDR2 is YENEEA. This same sample was also taken into another study, of human thymus T cells. That report notes: Corrective cardiac operations yielded the resected thymus tissue.

Sequences were obtained from thymocytes. This rearrangement joins TRBV11-3 to TRBJ2-7; possible D gene TRBD1, 6 bases. The sequence was obtained from a boy under three years old with a congenital heart defect. CDR3 coding DNA: TGTGCCAGCAGCCCGATACAGGGTTTGGGGCAGTACTTC. Translating it yields CASSPIQGLGQYF.